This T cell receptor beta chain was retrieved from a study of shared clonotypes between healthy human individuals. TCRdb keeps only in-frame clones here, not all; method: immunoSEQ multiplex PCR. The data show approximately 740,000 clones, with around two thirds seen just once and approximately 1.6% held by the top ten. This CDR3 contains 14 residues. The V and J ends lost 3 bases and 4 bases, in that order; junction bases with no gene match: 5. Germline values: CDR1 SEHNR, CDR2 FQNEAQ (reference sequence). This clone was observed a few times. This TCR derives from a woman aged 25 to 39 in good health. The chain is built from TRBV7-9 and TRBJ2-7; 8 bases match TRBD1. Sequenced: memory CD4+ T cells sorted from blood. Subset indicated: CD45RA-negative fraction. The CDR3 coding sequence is TGTGCCAGCAGCTTCGGACAGGGAGGATACGAGCAGTACTTC. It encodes CASSFGQGGYEQYF. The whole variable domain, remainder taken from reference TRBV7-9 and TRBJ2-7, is DTGVSQNPRHKITKRGQNVTFRCDPISEHNRLYWYRQTLGQGPEFLTYFQNEAQLEKSRLLSDRFSAERPKGSFSTLEIQRTEQGDSAMYLCASSFGQGGYEQYFGPGTRLTVT.